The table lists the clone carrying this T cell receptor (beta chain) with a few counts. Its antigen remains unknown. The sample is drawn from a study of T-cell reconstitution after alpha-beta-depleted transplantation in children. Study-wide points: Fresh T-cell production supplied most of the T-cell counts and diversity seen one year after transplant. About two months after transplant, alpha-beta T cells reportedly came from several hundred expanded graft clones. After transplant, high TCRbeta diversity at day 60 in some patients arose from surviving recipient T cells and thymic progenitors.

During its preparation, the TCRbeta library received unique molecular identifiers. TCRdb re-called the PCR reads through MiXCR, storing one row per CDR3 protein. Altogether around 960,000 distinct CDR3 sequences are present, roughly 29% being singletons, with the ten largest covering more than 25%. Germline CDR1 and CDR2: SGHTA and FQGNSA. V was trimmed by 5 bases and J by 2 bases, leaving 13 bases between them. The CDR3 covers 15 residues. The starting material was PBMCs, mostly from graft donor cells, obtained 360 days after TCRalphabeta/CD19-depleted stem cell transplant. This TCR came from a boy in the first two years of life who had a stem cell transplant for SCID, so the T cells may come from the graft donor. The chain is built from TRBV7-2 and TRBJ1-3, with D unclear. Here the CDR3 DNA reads TGTGCCAGCAGCCCAGTTTGGGTGCCTGGAAACACCATATATTTT. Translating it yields CASSPVWVPGNTIYF.